The rows below give T cell receptor beta chains drawn from one sample of a study of blood T cell repertoires in COVID-19. Method: immunoSEQ multiplex PCR; TCRdb's copy keeps in-frame clones and lacks some. The data contain around 100,000 clones, about 90% of them singletons. Sequenced: peripheral blood. The receptors here all came from a human donor with active COVID-19. The donor label of this sample is uncertain. CDR3s include the opening cysteine and the closing phenylalanine or tryptophan. A D gene is named only where the DNA matches it firmly. Clone sizes are given selectively: once, few, many, or a class where the clone is expanded.

abundance,j_gene,v_gene,d_gene,CDR3aa,CDR3nt
.,TRBJ2-1,TRBV27,TRBD2,CASSSTPSGSWNEQFF,TGTGCCAGCAGCTCGACTCCTAGCGGCTCTTGGAATGAGCAGTTCTTC
once,TRBJ1-1,TRBV28,TRBD1,CASSPRGQIEAFF,TGTGCCAGCAGCCCAAGGGGGCAGATTGAAGCTTTCTTT
few,TRBJ1-1,TRBV10-3,.,CAISSPPRAGAFF,TGTGCCATCAGCTCCCCACCCCGAGCCGGGGCTTTCTTT
.,TRBJ2-3,TRBV24-1,TRBD2,CATSDSTGTSGGWADTQYF,TGTGCCACCAGTGATTCAACCGGGACTAGCGGGGGGTGGGCAGATACGCAGTATTTT
.,TRBJ1-2,TRBV4-1,TRBD1,CASSQGTGTGNYGYTF,TGCGCCAGCAGCCAAGGAACCGGGACAGGGAACTATGGCTACACCTTC
few,TRBJ2-5,TRBV28,.,CASREYGGGDQETQYF,TGTGCCAGCAGGGAGTATGGGGGGGGCGACCAAGAGACCCAGTACTTC
once,TRBJ2-3,TRBV7-9,TRBD2,CASSLGGSGEGDTQYF,TGTGCCAGCAGCTTAGGGGGTAGCGGGGAAGGAGATACGCAGTATTTT
.,TRBJ1-2,TRBV5-6,TRBD1,CASSSVGTGGVGEYGYTF,TGTGCCAGCAGCTCGGTAGGGACAGGGGGCGTCGGTGAATATGGCTACACCTTC
.,TRBJ2-1,TRBV7-3,TRBD2,CASSLEVAGVSEQFF,TGTGCCAGCAGCTTAGAGGTAGCGGGGGTAAGTGAGCAGTTCTTC
.,TRBJ2-7,TRBV9,TRBD1,CASSVDGQGPSEQYF,TGTGCCAGCAGCGTAGACGGACAGGGCCCTAGCGAGCAGTACTTC
.,TRBJ2-7,TRBV9,TRBD1,CASSTGQANSYEQYF,TGTGCCAGCAGCACTGGACAGGCCAACTCCTACGAGCAGTACTTC
.,TRBJ2-1,TRBV29-1,.,CSVEDPDGGDSNEQFF,TGCAGCGTTGAAGATCCTGACGGGGGGGACAGTAATGAGCAGTTCTTC
.,TRBJ2-2,TRBV19,.,CASSKGQITGELFF,TGTGCCAGTAGTAAGGGACAAATAACCGGGGAGCTGTTTTTT
.,TRBJ1-1,TRBV6-5,.,CASSYSADRNTEAFF,TGTGCCAGCAGTTACTCGGCGGATAGGAACACTGAAGCTTTCTTT